This TCR beta chain was sequenced during a study of blood T cell repertoires in COVID-19. Germline lookup yields CDR1 SGHRS and CDR2 YFSETQ. The CDR3 is 16 residues long. V lost 0 bases and J lost 3, with 13 bases in between. Method: immunoSEQ multiplex PCR; TCRdb's copy keeps in-frame clones and lacks some. This sample has around 95,000 clones, with more than 65% found just once. This clonotype was obtained from a man in his 70s with active or convalescent COVID-19. Sequenced input: peripheral blood. V usage is TRBV5-1 and J usage is TRBJ2-1; a possible D gene is TRBD1 (5 bases). This CDR3 is CASSLEFGQGYNEQFF. CDR3 coding DNA: TGCGCCAGCAGCTTGGAATTCGGGCAGGGCTACAATGAGCAGTTCTTC.